This T cell receptor (beta chain) was captured by sequencing in a study of siplizumab effects on memory and regulatory T cells. Findings of the study overall: Many proliferating CD4+ or CD8+ clones remained unclassified. Roughly 75-95% of them could not be assigned either a naive or a memory phenotype.

Of note for this clone: Its antigen is still unknown.

The germline V gene encodes CDR1 SEHNR and CDR2 FQNEAQ (reference sequence). Trimming removed 4 bases at V and 8 bases at J, with 17 bases between. The CDR3 is 14 residues long. The table came from immunoSEQ multiplex PCR; TCRdb's copy has only in-frame clones and leaves some out. The data contain fewer than 45,000 clones, roughly 90% of them singletons. This receptor was identified in a human donor in good health. The sample consisted of naive CD4+ T cells sorted from blood. The V gene is TRBV7-9, the J gene TRBJ1-2; possibly TRBD1 for D (5 bases). The CDR3 DNA reads TGTGCCAGCAGCTCCGACAGCCGGAGTCTCGGCTACACCTTC. It codes for CASSSDSRSLGYTF.